This T cell receptor (beta chain) was sequenced for a study of monozygotic twins with inflammatory bowel disease. Using TCRalpha and TCRbeta cDNA, the researchers carried out two nested PCRs that lasted around 15 and 9 cycles. Using the 5' RACE reads, TCRdb records one entry per CDR3 protein without DNA. The sample features a few hundred thousand distinct CDR3 sequences, with less than 2% in its top ten. The origin of this receptor is a human donor with ulcerative colitis or Crohn's disease, or a healthy co-twin of an affected twin (not recorded which). Material for sequencing was blood.

CDR3 protein: CASSYSGQPQHF. The V call is TRBV6-5, the J call TRBJ1-5. CDR1 is MNHEY and CDR2 is SVGAGI in the germline V gene. This CDR3 contains 12 residues.